The sequence of this T cell receptor beta chain was determined in a study of cytomegalovirus exposure and HLA in healthy donors. General observations from the study: The study dropped some indistinguishable V segments, TRBV6-2 and TRBV6-3 among them.

The CDR3 has 13 amino acids. Deletions cut 0 bases from V and 5 bases from J, with 5 bases between. Germline V gene sequence: CDR1 LNHNV, CDR2 YYDKDF (reference sequence). The PCR used 60 Vbeta and 13 Jbeta primers. TCRdb's table, derived via immunoSEQ multiplex PCR, lists solely in-frame clones and lacks some. The sample holds 150,000 to 200,000 clones; around 77% are singletons and the top ten take 1.5% to 2%. Turning to this clone: The target antigen is unknown.

The sample comprised PBMCs. The genes are TRBV15 and TRBJ1-5; the D is unclear. The sequence was obtained from a woman in her twenties or thirties in good health and CMV-seronegative. Written as DNA, the CDR3 is TGTGCCACCAGCAGAGAACTGGATCAGCCCCAGCATTTT. It yields the protein CATSRELDQPQHF. The full variable domain, in which reference TRBV15 and TRBJ1-5 provide the parts outside the CDR3, is DAMVIQNPRYQVTQFGKPVTLSCSQTLNHNVMYWYQQKSSQAPKLLFHYYDKDFNNEADTPDNFQSRRPNTSFCFLDIRSPGLGDTAMYLCATSRELDQPQHFGDGTRLSIL.